This entry lists 16 T cell receptor beta chains sequenced from one sample in a study of blood T cells in healthy people across ages. Together with a sample-barcoded 5' primer, a J-beta primer mix was included in a second PCR lasting roughly 6 to 12 cycles. TCRdb ran MiXCR on the 5' RACE reads and lists one entry per CDR3 protein. The profile shows 800,000 or so distinct CDR3 sequences, approximately 59% of them singletons. Sequenced sample: blood. The receptors originated from a man between 25 and 39 years old in good health.

This chain links TRBV4-3 with TRBJ2-7; a possible D gene is TRBD1 (6 bases). The germline gives CDR1 LGHNA, CDR2 YSLEER. The V and J ends lost 4 bases and 0 bases respectively, with 13 bases between them. This CDR3 has 15 amino acids. The CDR3 spells CASSRVRTVSYEQYF. The CDR3, as DNA: TGCGCCAGCAGCCGGGTACGGACAGTCTCCTACGAGCAGTACTTC.

The CDR3 loop is CASSEERSATEAFF. For the CDR3, the DNA is TGTGCCAGCAGTGAGGAGAGGTCGGCCACTGAAGCTTTCTTT. The genes are TRBV2 and TRBJ1-1; no reliable D call. Germline lookup yields CDR1 SNHLY and CDR2 FYNNEI. Trimming stripped 3 bases from V and 4 bases from J, with 12 bases between. This CDR3 contains 14 residues.

This CDR3 is CSASKDRDHSPLHF. CDR3 nucleotide sequence: TGCAGTGCCAGTAAAGACAGGGATCATTCACCCCTCCACTTT. The chain employs TRBV20-1 and TRBJ1-6, with 7 positions matching TRBD1. With 6 bases clipped from V and 8 bases from J, the junction kept 10 bases outside the gene matches. The germline V gene encodes CDR1 DFQATT and CDR2 SNEGSKA (reference sequence). The CDR3 sequence is 14 residues long.

The rearrangement joins TRBV6-2 or TRBV6-3 to TRBJ2-2, with TRBD1 identical over 7 bases. The CDR3 consists of 15 residues. Germline CDR1 is MNHEY and CDR2 is SVGEGT. The J segment lost 3 bases and the V segment lost 5 bases, leaving 6 bases of the junction unmatched. The CDR3 nucleotides read TGTGCCAGCAGTCGGGACAGCCCCGACACCGGGGAGCTGTTTTTT. It specifies CASSRDSPDTGELFF.

This chain links TRBV7-2 with TRBJ1-2; no definite D call. V shed 5 bases and J shed 7 bases, with 17 bases lying between them. This CDR3 region has 14 residues. The germline gives CDR1 SGHTA, CDR2 FQGNSA. CDR3 bases: TGTGCCAGCAGCCAGAGGACCCTTGCAGTTGGCTACACCTTC. Its protein is CASSQRTLAVGYTF.

This clonotype was detected only once. J is TRBJ2-1 and V is TRBV28, with D possibly matching TRBD1 (6 bases). Trimming took 7 bases from V and 0 from J, leaving 10 bases between them. CDR1 is MDHEN, CDR2 SYDVKM, per germline. The CDR3 is made up of 14 amino acids. The CDR3 nucleotides read TGTGCCAGCAACGGACAGTCCTCCTACAATGAGCAGTTCTTC. Its translation: CASNGQSSYNEQFF.

The rearrangement links TRBV20-1 to TRBJ1-6; 8 bases line up with TRBD1. The CDR3 is 16 residues long. Germline CDR1 reads DFQATT; CDR2 reads SNEGSKA (reference sequence). J gave up 4 bases and V 2 bases, and 7 bases lay outside the gene matches. The CDR3 protein is CSARNLQGEYNSPLHF. The CDR3 nucleotides are TGCAGTGCTAGAAACCTACAGGGGGAATATAATTCACCCCTCCACTTT.

This sequence joins TRBV9 and TRBJ2-7, with D maybe TRBD1 (5 bases). Germline CDR1 reads SGDLS; CDR2 reads YYNGEE. V lost 3 bases, J lost 2 bases, and 6 bases lay in between. This CDR3 contains 12 residues. CDR3 in DNA: TGTGCCAGCAGCGGACAGACCTACGAGCAGTACTTC. Amino acid sequence: CASSGQTYEQYF.

This clonotype was seen more than once but under ten times. CDR3 in DNA: TGTGCCAGCAGTTACTCGCGGGGCCGGAGCTCCTACAATGAGCAGTTCTTC. This translates into CASSYSRGRSSYNEQFF. The genes are TRBV6-5 and TRBJ2-1, with D tentatively TRBD2 (6 bases). V was pared by 0 bases and J by 0 bases, with 12 bases between. Germline loops: CDR1 MNHEY, CDR2 SVGAGI. The CDR3 runs 17 residues.

The V call is TRBV2, the J call TRBJ2-1; tentative D call: TRBD2 (5 bases). The CDR3 consists of 15 residues. V gave up 5 bases and J gave up 5 bases, with 16 bases separating them. CDR1 is SNHLY, CDR2 FYNNEI, per germline. In DNA, the CDR3 is TGTGCCAGCAGTCGCGCCACTAGGCCGGACAATGAGCAGTTCTTC. It is translated as CASSRATRPDNEQFF.

As for this clonotype: A much bigger clone sits one base away, suggesting this may be a read error. J is TRBJ2-4 and V is TRBV12-3 or TRBV12-4, with TRBD2 identical over 7 bases. The CDR3 spans 14 residues. CDR3 sequence reads: CASSPRLRGNIRYF. As DNA, the CDR3 is TGTGCCAGCAGTCCCCGGCTGCGGGGGAACATTCGGTACTTC.

V gene TRBV2 combines with J gene TRBJ1-4; tentatively, D is TRBD1 (5 bases). CDR1 is SNHLY, CDR2 FYNNEI, per germline. This CDR3 is built from 14 residues. The V gene lost 7 bases and the J gene lost 7 bases, with 16 bases spanning the gap. The CDR3 loop reads CASTAGTRREKLFF. CDR3 nucleotide sequence: TGTGCCAGCACAGCCGGGACGCGACGTGAAAAACTGTTTTTT.

Details on this clonotype: At one end the junction does not follow the germline gene, possibly because of a read error. The CDR3 sequence: CAGSPFGDRGNYGYTF. In DNA, the CDR3 is TGTGCCGGCAGCCCTTTTGGGGACAGGGGGAACTATGGCTACACCTTC. The chain employs TRBV7-3 and TRBJ1-2, with 11 bases identical to TRBD1. Germline V lookup: CDR1 SGHTA, CDR2 FQGTGA. This CDR3 is built from 16 residues. Using reference TRBV7-3 and TRBJ1-2 for the parts outside the CDR3, the full variable domain is GAGVSQTPSNKVTEKGKYVELRCDPISGHTALYWYRQSLGQGPEFLIYFQGTGAADDSGLPNDRFFAVRPEGSVSTLKIQRTERGDSAVYLCAGSPFGDRGNYGYTFGSGTRLTVV.

Turning to this clonotype: The junction does not match germline at one end; this may be a read error. The chain is built from TRBV3-1 and TRBJ2-1, with 8 nucleotides matching TRBD1. The CDR3 contains 16 residues. Germline V gene sequence: CDR1 LGHDT, CDR2 YNNKEL (reference sequence). The CDR3 is CASSHRQGSSYNEQFF. The CDR3 region has the DNA TGCGCCAGCAGTCACAGACAGGGGAGCTCCTACAATGAGCAGTTCTTC.

Comments on this clonotype: The germline gene is not matched at one end of the junction; a read error may be the cause. This rearrangement joins TRBV4-3 to TRBJ2-5, with 13 positions matching TRBD2. The germline CDR1 and CDR2 sequences are LGHNA and YSLEER. The CDR3 consists of 15 residues. The CDR3 nucleotides are TGCGCCAGCAGCCCTGGACTAGCGGGGGCAGAGACCCTGTACTTC. Its protein product is CASSPGLAGAETLYF.

The gene calls are TRBV12-3 or TRBV12-4 and TRBJ2-5, with TRBD2 matching 10 bases. V lost 3 bases to trimming and J lost 0 bases; unmatched junction nucleotides: 1. The CDR3 has 15 amino acids. The CDR3 reads CASSFSGGYQETQYF. CDR3 in DNA: TGTGCCAGCAGTTTTAGCGGGGGGTACCAAGAGACCCAGTACTTC.